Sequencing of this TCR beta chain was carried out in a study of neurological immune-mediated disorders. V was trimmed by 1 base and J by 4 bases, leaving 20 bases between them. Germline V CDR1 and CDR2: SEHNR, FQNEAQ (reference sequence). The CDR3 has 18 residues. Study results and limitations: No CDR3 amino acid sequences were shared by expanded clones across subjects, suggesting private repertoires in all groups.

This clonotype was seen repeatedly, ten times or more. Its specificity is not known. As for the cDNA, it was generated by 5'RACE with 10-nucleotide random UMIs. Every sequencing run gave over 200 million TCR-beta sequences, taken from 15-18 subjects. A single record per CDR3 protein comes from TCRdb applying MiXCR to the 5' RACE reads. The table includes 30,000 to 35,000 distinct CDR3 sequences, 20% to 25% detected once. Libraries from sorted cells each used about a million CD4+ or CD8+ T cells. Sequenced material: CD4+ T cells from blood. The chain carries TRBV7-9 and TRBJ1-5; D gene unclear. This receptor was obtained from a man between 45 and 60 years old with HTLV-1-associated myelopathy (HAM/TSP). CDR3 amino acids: CASSLGVTTDRVNQPQHF. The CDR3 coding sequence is TGTGCCAGCAGCTTAGGTGTCACCACTGATCGAGTAAATCAGCCCCAGCATTTT. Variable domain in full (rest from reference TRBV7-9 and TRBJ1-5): DTGVSQNPRHKITKRGQNVTFRCDPISEHNRLYWYRQTLGQGPEFLTYFQNEAQLEKSRLLSDRFSAERPKGSFSTLEIQRTEQGDSAMYLCASSLGVTTDRVNQPQHFGDGTRLSIL.